The 18 T cell receptor beta chains given below trace back to one sample, sequenced in a study of blood T cell repertoires in COVID-19 (TCRdb year 2020). The library came from the immunoSEQ multiplex PCR assay. TCRdb limited this immuneACCESS table to in-frame rearrangements with V and J called. A share of clones is missing; checked studies link under half to unresolved V genes, and the rest is unexplained. Within this sample are some 200,000 clones, with around 84% of them counted one time only. Jointly, the top ten make up roughly 5.7% of the sample. Sequencing was carried out using peripheral blood. Receptors were obtained from a man older than 75 with acute or convalescent COVID-19.

The chain has TRBV2 and TRBJ2-3; maybe TRBD1 (6 bases). The CDR3 has 14 amino acids. The germline gives CDR1 SNHLY, CDR2 FYNNEI. Trimming stripped 6 bases from V and 9 bases from J, with 19 bases between. The CDR3 DNA is TGTGCCAGCAGGGCAGGGGAGTTCCAGGGGACGCAGTATTTT. It encodes CASRAGEFQGTQYF.

This clone was observed once. In DNA, the CDR3 is TGTGCCAGCAGCTCAAGCAGGGGGCAGGGCACTGAAGCTTTCTTT. It is translated as CASSSSRGQGTEAFF. This chain connects TRBV5-4 to TRBJ1-1; 8 bases line up with TRBD1. Germline loops: CDR1 SGHNT, CDR2 YYREEE (reference sequence). This CDR3 contains 15 residues. The junction had 8 bases not matched to a gene; V was cut back by 3 bases and J by 4 bases.

The DNA of the CDR3 is TGTGCCAGCAGCTTAGATCAGGTTAGCGCAAGCACAGATACGCAGTATTTT. This codes for CASSLDQVSASTDTQYF. The V gene is TRBV11-3, the J gene TRBJ2-3; tentatively, D is TRBD2 (5 bases). This CDR3 region has 17 residues. Germline values: CDR1 SGHNT, CDR2 YENEEA. The V and J ends lost 0 bases and 0 bases respectively, with 13 bases between them.

This chain joins TRBV6-6 and TRBJ2-7; 9 bases are shared with TRBD2. Germline lookup yields CDR1 MNHNY and CDR2 SVGAGI (reference sequence). V shed 4 bases and J 9 bases; nucleotides not matched to a gene: 10. This CDR3 has 14 amino acids. CDR3 bases: TGTGCCAGCAGTTCTAGCGGGGCGGGCCCGCGGCAGTACGTC. It specifies CASSSSGAGPRQYV.

The CDR3 DNA follows: TGTGCCAGCAGTCTAGGACAGGGGGTATATGGCTACACCTTC. Translation: CASSLGQGVYGYTF. The V and J genes are TRBV7-9 and TRBJ1-2, with 10 bases fitting TRBD1. With 6 bases clipped from V and 5 bases from J, the junction kept 6 bases outside the gene matches. Germline values: CDR1 SEHNR, CDR2 FQNEAQ (reference sequence). This CDR3 spans 14 amino acids.

The V gene is TRBV7-6, the J gene TRBJ1-1; D remains ambiguous. Germline assignment: CDR1 SGHVS and CDR2 FNYEAQ. The CDR3 is 16 amino acids. Trimming stripped 7 bases from V and 2 bases from J, with 20 bases between. This chain's CDR3 is CASTPLGVYGNTEAFF. The CDR3 nucleotides are TGTGCCAGCACCCCGCTAGGTGTATACGGAAACACTGAAGCTTTCTTT.

This clone occurred a few times. CDR3 sequence reads: CASRVEGMNTEAFF. CDR3 sequence (DNA): TGTGCCAGCAGGGTAGAGGGAATGAACACTGAAGCTTTCTTT. The rearrangement uses TRBV2 and TRBJ1-1; D is undetermined. The CDR3 contains 14 residues. Trimming shortened V by 6 bases and J by 0 bases, and 11 bases separated the two germline ends. Germline loops: CDR1 SNHLY, CDR2 FYNNEI.

This rearrangement joins TRBV7-3 to TRBJ2-1; D unresolved. This CDR3 region has 13 residues. V was pared by 1 base and J by 5 bases, with 6 bases between. CDR1 and CDR2 from the germline V gene are SGHTA and FQGTGA. The DNA for the CDR3 is TGTGCCAGCAGCTTAAGGCGGAACAATGAGCAGTTCTTC. Translating gives CASSLRRNNEQFF.

This clone appeared a single time. CDR3 sequence reads: CASYRDVNTGELFF. The CDR3 nucleotides read TGTGCCAGCTACAGGGATGTCAACACCGGGGAGCTGTTTTTT. This chain joins TRBV18 and TRBJ2-2, with a possible D match to TRBD1 (6 bases). Germline CDR1 reads KGHSH; CDR2 reads LQKENI. Trimming removed 7 bases from V and 2 bases from J, with 11 bases in between. The CDR3 loop spans 14 amino acids.

The chain joins TRBV5-1 to TRBJ1-2; TRBD1 might be the D (6 bases). Germline V gene lookup returns CDR1 SGHRS and CDR2 YFSETQ. The CDR3 spans 14 residues. V lost 0 bases, J lost 3 bases, and 9 bases lay in between. The CDR3 loop reads CASSLGAGDYGYTF. The CDR3 DNA reads TGCGCCAGCAGCTTGGGCGCAGGGGACTATGGCTACACCTTC.

V gene TRBV9 combines with J gene TRBJ2-7; the D gene is possibly TRBD2 (5 bases). There are 15 residues in the CDR3. Trimming shortened V by 6 bases and J by 2 bases, and 18 bases separated the two germline ends. From germline, CDR1 is SGDLS and CDR2 YYNGEE. CDR3 in amino acids: CASTPGTGFPYEQYF. CDR3 coding DNA: TGTGCCAGCACCCCCGGTACGGGGTTTCCCTACGAGCAGTACTTC.

The chain links TRBV18 to TRBJ2-7; 11 nucleotides align to TRBD2. Germline-derived CDR1 and CDR2 are KGHSH and LQKENI. The V gene end was trimmed by 4 bases and the J gene end by 0 bases; junction bases not matched to a gene: 5. CDR3 length: 16 residues. The CDR3 reads CASSHAGTSGSYEQYF. The CDR3 DNA is TGTGCCAGCTCACATGCCGGGACTAGCGGCTCCTACGAGCAGTACTTC.

This sequence joins TRBV7-2 and TRBJ2-2; 8 nucleotides line up with TRBD2. This CDR3 contains 14 residues. With V trimmed by 6 bases and J by 5 bases, 5 bases remained unmatched. Germline assignment: CDR1 SGHTA and CDR2 FQGNSA. The CDR3 loop reads CASSLRGGTGELFF. Written as DNA, the CDR3 is TGTGCCAGCAGTCTCCGGGGGGGGACCGGGGAGCTGTTTTTT.

The table lists this clone with a few counts. The chain employs TRBV10-3 and TRBJ1-4; 10 nucleotides match TRBD1. Looked up from germline, CDR1 is ENHRY and CDR2 is SYGVKD. V dropped 6 bases and J dropped 8; count of bases not matched to a gene: 6. CDR3 length equals 14 residues. The CDR3 nucleotides read TGTGCCATCAGCGAGACAGGGGGCGTAGAAAAACTGTTTTTT. This gives the protein CAISETGGVEKLFF.

The V call is TRBV5-5, the J call TRBJ1-4; no definite D call. The length of the CDR3 is 13 residues. Germline V gives CDR1 SGHKS, CDR2 YYEKEE (reference sequence). V gave up 4 bases and J gave up 10 bases, with 14 bases separating them. The CDR3 bases are TGTGCCAGCAGCGGAACCTCCGAGGGAAAACTGTTTTTT. The encoded protein is CASSGTSEGKLFF.

This clone was seen more than once but under ten times. This chain uses TRBV9 with TRBJ1-4; D possibly corresponds to TRBD1 (5 bases). With 3 bases removed from V and 5 bases from J, the gap between germline ends came to 8 bases. The CDR3 spans 13 residues. Germline CDR1 SGDLS, CDR2 YYNGEE. For the CDR3, the DNA is TGTGCCAGCAGCGGCGGGGGAAATGAAAAACTGTTTTTT. It codes for CASSGGGNEKLFF.

The V call is TRBV2, the J call TRBJ2-1, with a tentative D call TRBD2 (6 bases). The germline V gene encodes CDR1 SNHLY and CDR2 FYNNEI. This CDR3 has 13 amino acids. Trimming shortened V by 6 bases and J by 0 bases, and 6 bases separated the two germline ends. The CDR3 DNA reads TGTGCCAGCAGCGGGGGCTCCTACAATGAGCAGTTCTTC. It codes for CASSGGSYNEQFF.

This clone was observed a handful of times. This chain connects TRBV28 to TRBJ2-7; D perhaps matches TRBD2 (6 bases). The germline gives CDR1 MDHEN, CDR2 SYDVKM. V was cut by 8 bases and J by 4 bases, with 15 bases left in between. This CDR3 comprises 13 residues. The CDR3 is CASLPGGGYEQYF. CDR3 DNA: TGTGCCAGCCTACCGGGTGGGGGGTACGAGCAGTACTTC.